The 31 T cell receptor beta chains below come from one sample, sequenced in a study of CXCR3-negative and CXCR3-positive naive CD8 T cells. Libraries of TRB cDNA were made by 5' RACE and carried UMIs. TCRdb reanalyzed the 5' RACE reads, giving one entry per CDR3 protein sequence and no DNA. Its table lists some 130,000 distinct CDR3 sequences. Sequencing used naive CXCR3- CD8+ T cells from blood. Documented subset: CD45RO-CCR7+CD27+CD95- naive CD8+ T cells lacking CXCR3 (TNR3-). The receptors shown here come from a human donor in good health. Some clones in this sample may be carry-over from other donors' samples.

The chain links TRBV5-6 to TRBJ2-7; checking the TCRdb D call of TRBD1 is not possible without DNA. The length of the CDR3 is 14 residues. Germline V gene sequence: CDR1 SGHDT, CDR2 YYEEEE. The CDR3 loop reads CASRRTGDFYEQYF.

The rearrangement uses TRBV28 and TRBJ1-2; no DNA is available, so the TRBD1 call from TCRdb remains unchecked. Germline loops: CDR1 MDHEN, CDR2 SYDVKM. This CDR3 is built from 16 residues. The CDR3 protein is CASSFRPGQGFLGYTF.

The V gene is TRBV2, the J gene TRBJ2-3; TCRdb selects TRBD2, and the lack of DNA leaves this call unchecked. Germline CDR1 and CDR2: SNHLY and FYNNEI. The CDR3 is 16 amino acids. Here the CDR3 reads CASRPNVYLAEDTQYF.

The rearrangement links TRBV6-1 to TRBJ2-3; TCRdb gives TRBD2 as the D gene, but with no DNA this cannot be confirmed. CDR1 is MNHNS and CDR2 is SASEGT in the germline V gene. The CDR3 loop spans 15 amino acids. CDR3 amino acids: CASSEAAGGPDTQYF.

The chain recombines TRBV15 with TRBJ2-7; TCRdb lists TRBD2, though no DNA is available to test this call. The germline gives CDR1 LNHNV, CDR2 YYDKDF (reference sequence). The length of the CDR3 is 15 residues. CDR3: CATSREGEGPYEQYF.

The CDR3: CSAREGAGEAFF. The rearrangement joins TRBV20-1 to TRBJ1-1; as DNA is missing, the TRBD1 call by TCRdb cannot be tested. The CDR3 is 12 amino acids. Germline V lookup: CDR1 DFQATT, CDR2 SNEGSKA (reference sequence).

This rearrangement joins TRBV6-5 to TRBJ2-1; TCRdb's D call, TRBD2, is unchecked because there is no DNA. Germline CDR1 MNHEY, CDR2 SVGAGI. The CDR3 totals 16 residues. The CDR3 here is CASSPQFWGTYNEQFF.

The chain uses TRBV7-8 and TRBJ2-2; TCRdb returns TRBD2, unconfirmable since there is no DNA. CDR1 SGHVS and CDR2 FQNEAQ come from the germline V gene. The CDR3 length is 15 residues. CDR3 in amino acids: CASSLTSGSSGELFF.

The gene calls are TRBV29-1 and TRBJ1-1. Germline lookup yields CDR1 SQVTM and CDR2 ANQGSEA. The CDR3 has 12 residues. The CDR3 protein is CSAESMGTEAFF.

The gene calls are TRBV27 and TRBJ2-7; TCRdb selects TRBD1, and the lack of DNA leaves this call unchecked. The CDR3 runs to 15 residues. CDR1 and CDR2 (germline): MNHEY, SMNVEV (reference sequence). The CDR3 sequence is CASSSSGTWPYEQYF.

The chain combines TRBV4-3 with TRBJ2-1; the D gene TCRdb calls, TRBD1, cannot be checked with no DNA. This CDR3 is built from 15 residues. Germline CDR1 LGHNA, CDR2 YSLEER. CDR3 residues: CASSQDAGGHNEQFF.

The chain uses TRBV2 and TRBJ2-3; TCRdb selects TRBD2, and the lack of DNA leaves this call unchecked. CDR1 is SNHLY, CDR2 FYNNEI, per germline. The CDR3 runs to 16 residues. The CDR3 here is CASRRSSGSFTDTQYF.

J is TRBJ2-2 and V is TRBV5-4; the D call from TCRdb, TRBD1, cannot be confirmed without DNA. This CDR3 spans 12 amino acids. CDR1 is SGHNT and CDR2 is YYREEE in the germline V gene (reference sequence). The CDR3 is CASGGKTGELFF.

V and J are TRBV20-1 and TRBJ2-7. The CDR3 has 12 residues. Looked up from germline, CDR1 is DFQATT and CDR2 is SNEGSKA (reference sequence). The CDR3 loop reads CSARTSPDEQYF.

J is TRBJ2-3 and V is TRBV15; the D gene TCRdb calls, TRBD1, cannot be checked with no DNA. Germline V lookup: CDR1 LNHNV, CDR2 YYDKDF (reference sequence). The CDR3 spans 16 residues. The CDR3 sequence: CATKHPAGAHADTQYF.

J is TRBJ2-7 and V is TRBV27; TCRdb returns TRBD1, unconfirmable since there is no DNA. CDR3 length: 14 residues. The germline V gene encodes CDR1 MNHEY and CDR2 SMNVEV (reference sequence). The CDR3 loop reads CASSSRGTVSEQYF.

This chain links TRBV6-5 with TRBJ2-2. In germline, CDR1 is MNHEY, CDR2 SVGAGI. This CDR3 spans 18 amino acids. The CDR3 sequence is CASSYSLMAVRNTGELFF.

The rearrangement joins TRBV20-1 to TRBJ2-1; without DNA, the TCRdb call of TRBD1 cannot be checked. CDR3 length: 13 residues. The germline V gene encodes CDR1 DFQATT and CDR2 SNEGSKA (reference sequence). The CDR3 loop is CSARDPAGLEQFF.

The CDR3 sequence is CASKSGSGYTF. The V call is TRBV12-3 or TRBV12-4, the J call TRBJ1-2; TCRdb lists TRBD1, though no DNA is available to test this call. CDR3 size: 11 residues.

The rearrangement joins TRBV7-9 to TRBJ2-3; TCRdb's D call, TRBD2, is unchecked because there is no DNA. Germline V CDR1 and CDR2: SEHNR, FQNEAQ (reference sequence). The CDR3 contains 16 residues. The CDR3 spells CASSPGTSGIPDTQYF. Full variable domain (remainder filled in from reference TRBV7-9 and TRBJ2-3): DTGVSQNPRHKITKRGQNVTFRCDPISEHNRLYWYRQTLGQGPEFLTYFQNEAQLEKSRLLSDRFSAERPKGSFSTLEIQRTEQGDSAMYLCASSPGTSGIPDTQYFGPGTRLTVL.

The rearrangement joins TRBV13 to TRBJ2-3; TCRdb calls TRBD2, which cannot be checked without DNA. CDR3 size: 14 residues. Germline lookup yields CDR1 PRHDT and CDR2 FYEKMQ (reference sequence). This CDR3 reads CASSGHGTTDTQYF. Full variable domain (outside the CDR3, taken from reference TRBV13 and TRBJ2-3): AAGVIQSPRHLIKEKRETATLKCYPIPRHDTVYWYQQGPGQDPQFLISFYEKMQSDKGSIPDRFSAQQFSDYHSELNMSSLELGDSALYFCASSGHGTTDTQYFGPGTRLTVL.

The gene calls are TRBV11-2 and TRBJ2-7; TCRdb's assignment of TRBD2 cannot be checked, as there is no DNA. Germline CDR1 reads SGHAT; CDR2 reads FQNNGV. The CDR3 is 13 residues long. The CDR3 is CASSITSGYEQYF.

The V and J genes are TRBV6-6 and TRBJ1-2; lacking DNA, the TRBD1 call made by TCRdb goes unchecked. Germline assignment: CDR1 MNHNY and CDR2 SVGAGI (reference sequence). The CDR3 is 15 residues long. CDR3 sequence reads: CASSLNSQGRGGYTF.

V usage is TRBV11-3 and J usage is TRBJ2-7; TCRdb names TRBD2, which stays unverified in the absence of DNA. CDR1 and CDR2 (germline): SGHNT, YENEEA. The CDR3 is 16 amino acids. The CDR3: CASSPEEGPGDYEQYF.

J is TRBJ1-4 and V is TRBV21-1; TCRdb calls TRBD1, which cannot be checked without DNA. TRBV21-1 is listed as a pseudogene. This CDR3 is 19 amino acids long. Here the CDR3 reads CASSKAPGQELATNEKLFF.

The chain is built from TRBV29-1 and TRBJ2-3; there is no DNA to check the TCRdb D call of TRBD1. CDR1 is SQVTM and CDR2 is ANQGSEA in the germline V gene. CDR3 length: 13 amino acids. CDR3 residues: CSMIPGQVDTQYF.

The chain couples TRBV29-1 to TRBJ2-1; the D call from TCRdb, TRBD1, cannot be confirmed without DNA. The CDR3 is 14 residues long. Germline values: CDR1 SQVTM, CDR2 ANQGSEA. The CDR3: CSVEVDGTYNEQFF.

V is TRBV27 and J is TRBJ1-5; the TCRdb D gene call, TRBD1, has no DNA to confirm it. This CDR3 contains 17 residues. Germline V gene lookup returns CDR1 MNHEY and CDR2 SMNVEV (reference sequence). This CDR3 is CASSSRDGGYSNQPQHF.

The chain joins TRBV3-1 to TRBJ2-1. The length of the CDR3 is 12 residues. In germline, CDR1 is LGHDT, CDR2 YNNKEL (reference sequence). CDR3 amino acids: CASSLRYNEQFF.

This chain uses TRBV2 with TRBJ2-3. CDR1 and CDR2 from the germline V gene are SNHLY and FYNNEI. The CDR3 extends over 11 amino acids. The CDR3 here is CASDSTDTQYF. Full variable domain (rest looked up from reference TRBV2 and TRBJ2-3): EPEVTQTPSHQVTQMGQEVILRCVPISNHLYFYWYRQILGQKVEFLVSFYNNEISEKSEIFDDQFSVERPDGSNFTLKIRSTKLEDSAMYFCASDSTDTQYFGPGTRLTVL.

The chain joins TRBV7-7 to TRBJ2-2; TCRdb designates TRBD1, a call that cannot be tested without DNA. The CDR3 consists of 18 residues. Germline loops: CDR1 SSHAT, CDR2 FNYEAQ (reference sequence). This chain's CDR3 is CASSLRAQGAANTGELFF.